This T cell receptor beta chain was retrieved from a study of blood T cell repertoires in COVID-19. Study as a whole: Some COVID-19 samples were acute and others convalescent; all came from the United States, Italy and Spain. The analysed material was cDNA or gDNA that came from T cells, B-cell-depleted T cells, or PBMCs.

Recovered participants had two consecutive negative NP/OP PCR tests, healthcare professional clearance, or symptom resolution. V lost 2 bases and J lost 5, with 19 bases in between. Germline CDR1 reads SGHKS; CDR2 reads YYEKEE (reference sequence). The CDR3 totals 16 residues. Study processing details: How many nucleated cells were present was estimated from reference gene primer amplification. The data were produced by immunoSEQ multiplex PCR, yet TCRdb's version contains in-frame clones alone and is incomplete. D and trimming come from the DNA, and the V and J calls and clone size come from that table. The repertoire consists of about 140,000 clones, with roughly 79% occurring once and the leading ten covering around 3%.

The clonotype originates from a woman aged 45-65 years who had recovered from COVID-19. Specimen: PBMCs or T cells enriched from blood (not recorded which). The chain uses TRBV5-5 and TRBJ2-5, with a possible D match to TRBD2 (6 bases). The CDR3 protein is CASSFAGLNFGETQYF. The CDR3 coding sequence is TGTGCCAGCAGCTTCGCGGGGTTAAATTTTGGGGAGACCCAGTACTTC.